Below, one TCR beta chain is given with its context. This clone was seen only a few times. The target of this receptor is not known. No base-level quality is on record; no much larger clone is a single base apart. A second Seattle source provided samples from volunteer blood donors who had recovered from COVID-19. Each collaborating institution followed its own protocols to collect whole blood in K2EDTA tubes. For TCRbeta analysis, collaborators shipped samples in one of three forms: frozen whole blood, isolated PBMCs, or DNA extracted from either of those sample types. These data are taken from a study of blood T cell repertoires in COVID-19 (dated by TCRdb to 2020 to 2022). Context from the whole study: Samples covering the acute and convalescent phases of COVID-19 were provided by collaborators in the United States, Italy and Spain. The material from the prospective study consisted of cDNA or gDNA derived from T cells, B-cell-depleted T cells, or PBMCs. HLA class I and class II types, where available, came from metadata supplied by the sample provider rather than from assay-based typing. The repertoires were released in a freely available public database intended as a resource for research on the immune response to SARS-CoV-2. Samples came from the ongoing ImmuneRACE study (first 160 participants) plus 1,254 subjects from 6 global collaborators. Subjects who had been exposed to COVID-19, were actively infected with it, or had recovered from it provided the deeply sampled blood TCRbeta repertoires that made up the dataset. The sample metadata nearly always contained a de-identified subject ID, COVID-19 status, age in years and sex. What the research found in general, with its limitations: How much clinical and demographic metadata was included differed by source and by participant, and the metadata was provided uncurated.

The immunoSEQ Assay, a bias-controlled multiplex PCR, was used to amplify TCRbeta CDR3 regions from genomic DNA. The study's processing was this. The number of nucleated cells in each sample was estimated from the amplification of reference gene primers within the assay. To quantify the absolute abundance of each unique TCRbeta CDR3 rearrangement, sequence reads were collapsed and filtered. Productive Simpson clonality was computed per sample as the square root of Simpson's diversity index over productive rearrangements. TCRdb obtained this table from immuneACCESS and retained in-frame rearrangements with V and J assigned. These tables miss some clones; where compared with another copy, unresolved V genes account for less than half of the shortfall, and the remainder is unexplained. That table is the source of V, J and clone size, and D and trimming were worked out from the DNA. This sample holds approximately 260,000 clones; approximately 92% were observed only once. Jointly, the top ten make up 3.5% to 5.5% of the sample.

Sequencing input: peripheral blood. This receptor was identified in a woman between 35 and 50 years old who had recovered from COVID-19.

The CDR3: CASSMVRGGGYTF. Read as DNA, the sequence is TGTGCCAGTAGTATGGTCCGGGGAGGTGGCTACACCTTC. The rearranged chain carries TRBV19 and TRBJ1-2, with the D gene not confidently named. V is pared back by 3 bases and J by 7 bases, with 12 bases lying between the germline termini. The CDR3 goes from the cysteine to the phenylalanine over 13 residues. Only the CDR3 part of the read is kept: 39 bases, read in frame from the first base. CDR1 and CDR2, looked up from the germline V gene (reference sequence), are LNHDA and SQIVND.